A single sample is the source of the 12 T cell receptor beta chains below, sequenced in a study of blood T cell repertoires in COVID-19. Measured with immunoSEQ multiplex PCR; TCRdb has only the in-frame clones, and not every one. The sample yields over 150,000 clones, 84% seen once. The source material was peripheral blood. The receptor source for this set is a man aged 18 to 29 with active or convalescent COVID-19.

The chain carries TRBV28 and TRBJ1-5; 9 bases line up with TRBD1. Germline CDR1 reads MDHEN; CDR2 reads SYDVKM. Losses at the gene ends were 5 bases for V and 6 bases for J; bases not matched to a gene: 5. The CDR3 is 14 amino acids. The CDR3, as DNA: TGTGCCAGCAGTCAAACAGGGGGCACTCAGCCCCAGCATTTT. Its protein is CASSQTGGTQPQHF.

The chain carries TRBV30 and TRBJ1-2; D call uncertain. The CDR3 runs to 13 residues. Germline V lookup: CDR1 GTSNPN, CDR2 SVGIG (reference sequence). V was trimmed by 4 bases and J by 0 bases, leaving 9 bases between them. CDR3 residues: CAWMTESNYGYTF. The CDR3 DNA reads as TGTGCCTGGATGACTGAATCTAACTATGGCTACACCTTC.

The chain recombines TRBV27 with TRBJ2-5; TRBD1 matches 8 bases. The CDR3 covers 13 residues. Unmatched junction bases numbered 5, after V lost 6 bases and J lost 5 bases. CDR1 MNHEY and CDR2 SMNVEV come from the germline V gene (reference sequence). DNA for the CDR3: TGTGCCAGCAGCACAGGGGGTTGGGAGACCCAGTACTTC. Translating it yields CASSTGGWETQYF.

In this sample, this clone turned up a few times. This chain joins TRBV11-2 and TRBJ1-3; 11 positions agree with TRBD1. With V trimmed by 3 bases and J by 2 bases, 6 bases remained unmatched. Germline V lookup: CDR1 SGHAT, CDR2 FQNNGV. The CDR3 is made up of 17 amino acids. The CDR3 loop reads CASSLNLGQGAGNTIYF. Written as DNA, the CDR3 is TGTGCCAGCAGCTTGAACTTGGGACAGGGGGCTGGAAACACCATATATTTT.

V gene TRBV27 combines with J gene TRBJ1-1; D is undetermined. This CDR3 spans 14 amino acids. With 0 bases removed from V and 7 bases from J, the gap between germline ends came to 12 bases. CDR1 MNHEY and CDR2 SMNVEV come from the germline V gene (reference sequence). As DNA, the CDR3 is TGTGCCAGCAGTTTATCGATGGCCAGTTATGAAGCTTTCTTT. Protein product: CASSLSMASYEAFF.

The chain couples TRBV6-2 or TRBV6-3 to TRBJ2-1, with TRBD2 matching over 11 bases. The CDR3 sequence is 15 residues long. V lost 1 base, J lost 6 bases, and 2 bases stayed unmatched. The germline V gene encodes CDR1 MNHEY and CDR2 SVGEGT. The DNA for the CDR3 is TGTGCCAGCAGTTACTGGGGGACTAGCGGCAATGAGCAGTTCTTC. Translation gives CASSYWGTSGNEQFF.

The rearrangement joins TRBV21-1 to TRBJ2-5; the table's TRBD2 call for D was not verified on the DNA. TRBV21-1 is marked as a pseudogene. The CDR3 runs to 19 residues. The CDR3 sequence is CASSKAFGAGFLARETQYF. DNA of the CDR3: TGTGCCAGCAGCAAAGCGTTTGGGGCGGGGTTTTTGGCTAGGGAGACCCAGTACTTC.

This rearrangement joins TRBV28 to TRBJ2-2; 8 nucleotides match TRBD1. The CDR3 runs 15 residues. CDR1 and CDR2 from the germline V gene are MDHEN and SYDVKM. The J segment lost 8 bases and the V segment lost 3 bases, leaving 8 bases of the junction unmatched. The CDR3, as DNA: TGTGCCAGCAGTTTGGTGGACAGGGTGGTTGGGGAGCTGTTTTTT. Its protein product is CASSLVDRVVGELFF.

This clone was recorded only once. This chain uses TRBV6-1 with TRBJ2-3; 12 bases match TRBD2. V dropped 2 bases and J dropped 4; count of bases not matched to a gene: 1. The CDR3 runs 15 residues. Germline CDR1 is MNHNS and CDR2 is SASEGT. DNA for the CDR3: TGTGCCAGCAGTGAACTAGCGGGAGGGCCAGATACGCAGTATTTT. This codes for CASSELAGGPDTQYF.

This clone was detected only once. The V call is TRBV15, the J call TRBJ2-5, with 10 bases identical to TRBD2. Germline CDR1 reads LNHNV; CDR2 reads YYDKDF (reference sequence). Trimming removed 3 bases from V and 14 bases from J; junction bases left unmatched: 6. The CDR3 length is 12 residues. The CDR3 coding sequence is TGTGCCACCAGCAGTCTAGCGGGAGTCTCTTACTTC. This translates into CATSSLAGVSYF.

V usage is TRBV4-1 and J usage is TRBJ1-1; D possibly corresponds to TRBD1 (6 bases). The CDR3 is 14 amino acids. Germline CDR1 is MGHRA and CDR2 is YSYEKL. The V end lost 1 base, the J end lost 7 bases, and 13 bases lay between the germline ends. CDR3 bases: TGCGCCAGCAGCCAAGGTCGCAGGGGTGATGAAGCTTTCTTT. Translated, it gives CASSQGRRGDEAFF.

This clone was picked up one time. In DNA, the CDR3 is TGCGCCACCGGGGGACTAGCGGGGCCCCTGGAGACCCAGTACTTC. Translation: CATGGLAGPLETQYF. The chain uses TRBV10-1 and TRBJ2-5, with 13 bases identical to TRBD2. V lost 10 bases and J lost 5; bases outside the gene matches: 10. This CDR3 region has 15 residues. The germline gives CDR1 WNHNN, CDR2 SYGVQD (reference sequence).